The rows below give T cell receptor beta chains drawn from one sample of a study of Tregs in tolerant kidney transplant recipients. Sequenced by immunoSEQ multiplex PCR; TCRdb stores in-frame clones only, minus some. The profile shows about 52,000 clones, approximately 90% of them singletons. The source material was CD8+ T cells from blood (PBMCs), sampled 24 months after the transplant. The receptors were sampled from a human patient who received a combined kidney and bone marrow transplant. Some of the T cells might come from the graft donor. Both conserved end residues are part of each CDR3. The order of the fields is CDR3 protein, CDR3 DNA, V gene, J gene, clone size, D gene. A D gene is named only where the DNA matches it firmly. Size is stated for part of the rows, as once, few or many counts, or as a class when the clone is expanded.

CASSEGTGDGYTF	TGTGCCAGCAGTGAAGGGACAGGGGATGGCTACACCTTC	TRBV6-1	TRBJ1-2	few	TRBD1
CASSMVQAPYEQYF	TGTGCCAGTAGTATGGTGCAGGCGCCCTACGAGCAGTACTTC	TRBV19	TRBJ2-7	few	.
CASSLSERAPGELFF	TGTGCCAGCAGCCTTAGCGAGAGGGCCCCCGGGGAGCTGTTTTTT	TRBV7-3	TRBJ2-2	.	.
CASSLEGDYYEQYF	TGTGCCAGCAGCTTAGAAGGAGATTATTACGAGCAGTACTTC	TRBV7-6	TRBJ2-7	once	.
CASSEGRGFGNQPQHF	TGTGCCAGCAGTGAGGGCAGGGGATTTGGCAATCAGCCCCAGCATTTT	TRBV2	TRBJ1-5	few	.
CASSPWTGTPYEQYF	TGTGCCAGCAGTCCCTGGACAGGTACCCCGTACGAGCAGTACTTC	TRBV7-9	TRBJ2-7	.	TRBD1
CASSLVGRASTDTQYF	TGTGCCAGCAGCTTGGTCGGGAGGGCTAGCACAGATACGCAGTATTTT	TRBV5-4	TRBJ2-3	.	TRBD2
CASSSPSGGAGGHEQYF	TGTGCCAGCAGCTCACCCTCAGGCGGGGCGGGGGGCCACGAGCAGTACTTC	TRBV7-2	TRBJ2-7	.	TRBD2
CASSSDGVLSGNTIYF	TGTGCCAGCAGCTCAGACGGGGTTCTCTCTGGAAACACCATATATTTT	TRBV7-6	TRBJ1-3	.	.
CASSFGYRDDEQFF	TGTGCCAGCAGCTTCGGTTACAGGGACGATGAGCAGTTCTTC	TRBV5-6	TRBJ2-1	.	.
CASSVASSSGRASNTGELFF	TGTGCCAGCAGCGTAGCTAGTTCTAGCGGGAGGGCTAGTAACACCGGGGAGCTGTTTTTT	TRBV9	TRBJ2-2	once	TRBD2
CASSNPGQGNGDEKLFF	TGTGCCAGCAGCAACCCCGGACAGGGCAATGGTGATGAAAAACTGTTTTTT	TRBV21-1	TRBJ1-4	few	.
CASSWERTGEQYF	TGTGCCAGCAGCTGGGAGCGTACCGGCGAGCAGTACTTC	TRBV13	TRBJ2-7	.	.
CASSLVFVSGGASYNEQFF	TGTGCCAGCAGCTTAGTCTTTGTTTCGGGGGGCGCGTCCTACAATGAGCAGTTCTTC	TRBV7-8	TRBJ2-1	.	.
CASKGWTGTYGYTF	TGTGCCAGCAAGGGATGGACAGGGACTTATGGCTACACCTTC	TRBV2	TRBJ1-2	.	TRBD1
CASSLRQGTDTQYF	TGTGCCAGCAGCTTGCGGCAGGGCACAGATACGCAGTATTTT	TRBV5-4	TRBJ2-3	.	.
CASRRDYSRPFF	TGTGCCAGCAGACGCGATTACAGTCGCCCTTTCTTT	TRBV6-1	TRBJ1-1	.	.
CASRDRGALNTGELFF	TGTGCCAGCAGGGACAGGGGCGCACTGAACACCGGGGAGCTGTTTTTT	TRBV2	TRBJ2-2	.	TRBD1
CASSPMASRDTQYF	TGTGCCAGCAGCCCCATGGCTAGCAGGGATACGCAGTATTTT	TRBV7-2	TRBJ2-3	.	.
CSERTTQETQYF	TGCAGCGAGCGGACTACTCAAGAGACCCAGTACTTC	TRBV29-1	TRBJ2-5	once	.
CAWSAGDSYEQYF	TGTGCCTGGAGTGCCGGAGATTCCTACGAGCAGTACTTC	TRBV30	TRBJ2-7	.	.
CATSTERGDTQYF	TGTGCCACCAGCACAGAGAGAGGAGATACGCAGTATTTT	TRBV15	TRBJ2-3	.	.
CASSQIQASSGNTIYF	TGTGCCAGCAGCCAAATTCAGGCGAGCTCTGGAAACACCATATATTTT	TRBV14	TRBJ1-3	.	.